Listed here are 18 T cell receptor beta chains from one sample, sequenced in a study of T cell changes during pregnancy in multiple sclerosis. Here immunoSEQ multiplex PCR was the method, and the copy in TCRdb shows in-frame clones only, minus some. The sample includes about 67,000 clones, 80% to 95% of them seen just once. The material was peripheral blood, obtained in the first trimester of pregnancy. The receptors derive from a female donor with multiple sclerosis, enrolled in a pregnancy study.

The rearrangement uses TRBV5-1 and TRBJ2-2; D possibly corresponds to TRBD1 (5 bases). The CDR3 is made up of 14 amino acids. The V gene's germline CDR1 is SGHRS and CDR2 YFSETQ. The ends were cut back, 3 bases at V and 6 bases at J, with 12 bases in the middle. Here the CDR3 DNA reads TGCGCCAGCAGCTCCGTGGGGCAGGCCGGGGAGCTGTTTTTT. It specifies CASSSVGQAGELFF.

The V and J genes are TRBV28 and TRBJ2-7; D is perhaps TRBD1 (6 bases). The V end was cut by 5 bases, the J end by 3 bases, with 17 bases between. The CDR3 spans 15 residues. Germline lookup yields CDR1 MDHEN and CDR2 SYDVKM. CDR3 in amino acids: CASSRYDRWVYEQYF. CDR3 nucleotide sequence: TGTGCCAGCAGTCGATACGACAGGTGGGTCTACGAGCAGTACTTC.

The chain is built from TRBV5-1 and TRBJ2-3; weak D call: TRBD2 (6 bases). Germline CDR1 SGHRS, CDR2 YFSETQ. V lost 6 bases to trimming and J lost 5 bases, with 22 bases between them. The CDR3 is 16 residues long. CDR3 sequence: CASNLQGRGGVDTQYF. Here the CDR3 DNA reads TGCGCCAGCAATCTCCAGGGCCGCGGCGGGGTAGATACGCAGTATTTT.

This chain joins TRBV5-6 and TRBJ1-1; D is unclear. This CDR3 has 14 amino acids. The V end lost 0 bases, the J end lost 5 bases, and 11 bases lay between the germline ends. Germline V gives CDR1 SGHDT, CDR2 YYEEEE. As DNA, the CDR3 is TGTGCCAGCAGCTTGGTCCCCCAGTGGACTGAAGCTTTCTTT. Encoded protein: CASSLVPQWTEAFF.

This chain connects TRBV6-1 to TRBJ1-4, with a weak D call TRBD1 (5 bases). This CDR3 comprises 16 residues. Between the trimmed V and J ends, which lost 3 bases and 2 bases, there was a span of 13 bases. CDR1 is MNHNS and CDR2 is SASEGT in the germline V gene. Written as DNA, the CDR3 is TGTGCCAGCAGTGATCGGGGGGACCGCACTAATGAAAAACTGTTTTTT. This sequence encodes CASSDRGDRTNEKLFF.

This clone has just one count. The chain's CDR3 is CASRAQTGRRLVNTEAFF. CDR3 coding DNA: TGCGCCAGCAGAGCCCAGACAGGGAGGAGGCTCGTTAACACTGAAGCTTTCTTT. The chain employs TRBV5-1 and TRBJ1-1, with 7 bases identical to TRBD1. Germline loops: CDR1 SGHRS, CDR2 YFSETQ. CDR3 size: 18 residues. The V gene end was trimmed by 5 bases and the J gene end by 2 bases; junction bases not matched to a gene: 18.

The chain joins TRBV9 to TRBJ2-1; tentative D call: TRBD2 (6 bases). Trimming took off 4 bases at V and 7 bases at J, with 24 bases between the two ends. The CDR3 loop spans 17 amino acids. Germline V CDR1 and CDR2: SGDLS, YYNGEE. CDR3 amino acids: CASSPLSLPGLGNEQFF. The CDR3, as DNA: TGTGCCAGCAGCCCACTCAGTCTCCCGGGACTGGGTAATGAGCAGTTCTTC. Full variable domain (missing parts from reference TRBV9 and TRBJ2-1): DSGVTQTPKHLITATGQRVTLRCSPRSGDLSVYWYQQSLDQGLQFLIQYYNGEERAKGNILERFSAQQFPDLHSELNLSSLELGDSALYFCASSPLSLPGLGNEQFFGPGTRLTVL.

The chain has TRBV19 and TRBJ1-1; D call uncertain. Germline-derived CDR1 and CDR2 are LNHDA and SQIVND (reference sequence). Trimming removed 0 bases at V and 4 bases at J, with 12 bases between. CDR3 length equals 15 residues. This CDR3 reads CASSIERGSSTEAFF. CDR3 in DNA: TGTGCCAGTAGTATAGAACGGGGTTCGAGCACTGAAGCTTTCTTT.

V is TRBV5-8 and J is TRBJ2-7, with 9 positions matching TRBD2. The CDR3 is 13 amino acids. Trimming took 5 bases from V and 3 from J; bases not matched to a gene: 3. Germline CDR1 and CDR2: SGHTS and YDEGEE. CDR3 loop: CASRGLALYEQYF. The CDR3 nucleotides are TGTGCCAGCAGGGGACTAGCCCTCTACGAGCAGTACTTC.

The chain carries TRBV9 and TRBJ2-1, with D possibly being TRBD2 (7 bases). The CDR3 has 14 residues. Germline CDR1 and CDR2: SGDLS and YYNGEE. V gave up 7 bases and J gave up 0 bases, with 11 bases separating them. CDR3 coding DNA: TGTGCCAGCGGAGGGGGGGGCTCCTACAATGAGCAGTTCTTC. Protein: CASGGGGSYNEQFF.

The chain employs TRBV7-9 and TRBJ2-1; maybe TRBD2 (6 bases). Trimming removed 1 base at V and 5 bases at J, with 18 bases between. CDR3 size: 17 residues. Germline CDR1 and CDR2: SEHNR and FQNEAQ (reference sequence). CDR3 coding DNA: TGTGCCAGCAGCTTAGACCCGGGACTCATTGATGACAATGAGCAGTTCTTC. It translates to CASSLDPGLIDDNEQFF.

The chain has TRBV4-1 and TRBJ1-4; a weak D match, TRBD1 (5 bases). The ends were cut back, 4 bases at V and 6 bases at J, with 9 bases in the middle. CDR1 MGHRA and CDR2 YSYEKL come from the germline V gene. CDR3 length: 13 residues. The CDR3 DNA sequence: TGCGCCAGCAGCCTAGGGGTCGATGAAAAACTGTTTTTT. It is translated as CASSLGVDEKLFF.

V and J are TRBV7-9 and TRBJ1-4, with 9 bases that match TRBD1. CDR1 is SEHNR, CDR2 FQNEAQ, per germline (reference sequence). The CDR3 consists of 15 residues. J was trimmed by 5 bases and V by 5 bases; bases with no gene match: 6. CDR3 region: CASSPNTGGNEKLFF. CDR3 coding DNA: TGTGCCAGCAGCCCGAATACAGGGGGCAATGAAAAACTGTTTTTT.

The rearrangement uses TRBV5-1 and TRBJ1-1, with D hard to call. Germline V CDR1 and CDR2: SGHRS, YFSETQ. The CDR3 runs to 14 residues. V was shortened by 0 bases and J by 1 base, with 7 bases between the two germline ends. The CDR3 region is CASSLGGGNTEAFF. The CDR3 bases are TGCGCCAGCAGCTTGGGAGGAGGGAACACTGAAGCTTTCTTT.

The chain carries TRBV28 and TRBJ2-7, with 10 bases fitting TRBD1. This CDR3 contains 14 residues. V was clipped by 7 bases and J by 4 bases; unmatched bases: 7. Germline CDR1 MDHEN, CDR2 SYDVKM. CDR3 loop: CASTSRDRGYEQYF. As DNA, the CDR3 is TGTGCCAGCACGAGTCGGGACAGGGGATACGAGCAGTACTTC. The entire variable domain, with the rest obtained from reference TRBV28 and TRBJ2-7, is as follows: DVKVTQSSRYLVKRTGEKVFLECVQDMDHENMFWYRQDPGLGLRLIYFSYDVKMKEKGDIPEGYSVSREKKERFSLILESASTNQTSMYLCASTSRDRGYEQYFGPGTRLTVT.

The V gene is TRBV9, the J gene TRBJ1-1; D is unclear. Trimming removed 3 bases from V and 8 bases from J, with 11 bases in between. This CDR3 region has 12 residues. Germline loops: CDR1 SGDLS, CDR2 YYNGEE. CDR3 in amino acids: CASSAGREEAFF. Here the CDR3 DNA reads TGTGCCAGCAGCGCAGGACGGGAGGAAGCTTTCTTT.

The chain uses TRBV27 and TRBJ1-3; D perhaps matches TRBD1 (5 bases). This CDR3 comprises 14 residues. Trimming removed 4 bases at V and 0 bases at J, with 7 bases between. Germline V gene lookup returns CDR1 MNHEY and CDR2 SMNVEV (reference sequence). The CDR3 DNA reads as TGTGCCAGCAGTTCCAGGGCCTCTGGAAACACCATATATTTT. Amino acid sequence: CASSSRASGNTIYF.

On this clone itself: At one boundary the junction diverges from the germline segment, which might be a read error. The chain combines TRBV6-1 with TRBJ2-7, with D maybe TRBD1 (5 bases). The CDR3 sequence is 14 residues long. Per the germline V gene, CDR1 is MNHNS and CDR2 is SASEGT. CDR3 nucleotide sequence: TGTGTCAGCAGCTACACAGGATCTTATCGAGAGCAGTACTTC. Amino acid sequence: CVSSYTGSYREQYF.